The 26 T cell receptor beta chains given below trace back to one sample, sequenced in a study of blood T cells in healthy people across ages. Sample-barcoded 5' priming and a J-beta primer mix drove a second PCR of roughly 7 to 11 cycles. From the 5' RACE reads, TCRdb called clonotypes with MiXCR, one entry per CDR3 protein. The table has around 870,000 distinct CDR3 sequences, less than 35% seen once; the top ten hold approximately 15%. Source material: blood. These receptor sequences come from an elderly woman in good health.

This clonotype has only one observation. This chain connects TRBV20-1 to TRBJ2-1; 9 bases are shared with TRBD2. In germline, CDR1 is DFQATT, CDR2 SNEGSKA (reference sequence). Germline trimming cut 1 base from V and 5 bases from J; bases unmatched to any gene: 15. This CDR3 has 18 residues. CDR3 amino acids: CSARAWGLAGPGNNEQFF. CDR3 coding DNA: TGCAGTGCTAGAGCCTGGGGGCTAGCGGGACCAGGGAACAATGAGCAGTTCTTC.

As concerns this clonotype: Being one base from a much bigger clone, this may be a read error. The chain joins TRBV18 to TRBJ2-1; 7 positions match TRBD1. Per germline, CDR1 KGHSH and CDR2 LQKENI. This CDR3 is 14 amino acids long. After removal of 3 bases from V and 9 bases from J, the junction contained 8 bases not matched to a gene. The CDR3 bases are TGTGCCAGCTCACCGACTGTGGGACAGACTGAGCAGTTCTTC. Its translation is CASSPTVGQTEQFF.

The CDR3 sequence is CASSQGPSGGTNTGELFF. The CDR3 DNA reads as TGTGCCAGCAGCCAAGGTCCTAGCGGGGGGACGAACACCGGGGAGCTGTTTTTT. The V call is TRBV3-1, the J call TRBJ2-2; 11 nucleotides match TRBD2. The germline gives CDR1 LGHDT, CDR2 YNNKEL (reference sequence). The CDR3 spans 18 residues. V lost 1 base and J lost 0; bases outside the gene matches: 4.

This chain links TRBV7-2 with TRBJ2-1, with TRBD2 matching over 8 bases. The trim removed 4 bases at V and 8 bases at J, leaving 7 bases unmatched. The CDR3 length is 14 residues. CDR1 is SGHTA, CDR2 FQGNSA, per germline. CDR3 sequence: CASSSGGALDEQFF. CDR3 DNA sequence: TGTGCCAGCAGCTCCGGGGGGGCCTTGGATGAGCAGTTCTTC.

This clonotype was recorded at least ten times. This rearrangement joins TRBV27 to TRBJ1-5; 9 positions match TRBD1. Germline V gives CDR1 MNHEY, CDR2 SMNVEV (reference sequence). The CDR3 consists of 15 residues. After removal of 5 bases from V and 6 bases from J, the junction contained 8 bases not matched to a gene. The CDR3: CASSPGQGRSQPQHF. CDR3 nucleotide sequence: TGTGCCAGCAGTCCGGGACAGGGACGAAGTCAGCCCCAGCATTTT.

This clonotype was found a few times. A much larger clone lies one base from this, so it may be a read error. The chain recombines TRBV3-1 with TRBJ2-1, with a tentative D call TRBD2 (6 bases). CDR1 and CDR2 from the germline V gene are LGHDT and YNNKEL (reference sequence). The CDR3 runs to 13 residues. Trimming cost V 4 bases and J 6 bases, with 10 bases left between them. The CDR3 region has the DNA TGTGCCAGCAGCCGGGGACTCCGCAATGAGCAGTTCTTC. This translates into CASSRGLRNEQFF.

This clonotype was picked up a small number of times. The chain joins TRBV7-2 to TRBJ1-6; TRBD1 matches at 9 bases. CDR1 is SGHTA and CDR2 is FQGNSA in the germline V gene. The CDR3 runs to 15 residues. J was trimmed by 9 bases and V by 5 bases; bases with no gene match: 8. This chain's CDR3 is CASSGRTGVGSPLHF. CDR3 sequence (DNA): TGTGCCAGCAGCGGGCGGACAGGGGTAGGTTCACCCCTCCACTTT.

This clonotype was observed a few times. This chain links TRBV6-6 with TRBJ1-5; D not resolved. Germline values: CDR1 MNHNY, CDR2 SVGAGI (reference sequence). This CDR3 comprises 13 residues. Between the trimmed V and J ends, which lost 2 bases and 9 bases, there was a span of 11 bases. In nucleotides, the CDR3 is TGTGCCAGCAGTTACCCGAGCGAGCGGCCCCAGCATTTT. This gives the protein CASSYPSERPQHF.

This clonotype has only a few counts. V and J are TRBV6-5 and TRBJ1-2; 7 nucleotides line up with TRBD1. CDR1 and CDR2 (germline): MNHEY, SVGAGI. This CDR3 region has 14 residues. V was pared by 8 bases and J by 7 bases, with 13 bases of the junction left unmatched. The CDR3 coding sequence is TGTGCCAGCGTTGACAGGGTTGGGGTTCGTGGCTACACCTTC. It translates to CASVDRVGVRGYTF.

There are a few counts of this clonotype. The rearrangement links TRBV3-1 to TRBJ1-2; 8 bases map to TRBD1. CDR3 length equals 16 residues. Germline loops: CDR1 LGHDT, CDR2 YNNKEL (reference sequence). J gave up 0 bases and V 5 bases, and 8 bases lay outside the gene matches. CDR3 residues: CASSFRTGTSNYGYTF. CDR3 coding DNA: TGTGCCAGCAGCTTCCGGACAGGGACATCTAACTATGGCTACACCTTC.

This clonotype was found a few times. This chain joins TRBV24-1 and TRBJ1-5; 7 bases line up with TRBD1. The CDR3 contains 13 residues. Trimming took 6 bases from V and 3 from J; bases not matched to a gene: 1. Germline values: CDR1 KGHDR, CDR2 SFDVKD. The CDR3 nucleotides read TGTGCCACCAGTACAGGGGTCAATCAGCCCCAGCATTTT. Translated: CATSTGVNQPQHF.

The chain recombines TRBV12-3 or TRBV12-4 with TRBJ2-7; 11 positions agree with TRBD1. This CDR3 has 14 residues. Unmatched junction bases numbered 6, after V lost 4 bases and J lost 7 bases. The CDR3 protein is CASSSTGQGGEQYF. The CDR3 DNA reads TGTGCCAGCAGTTCCACGGGACAGGGGGGAGAGCAGTACTTC.

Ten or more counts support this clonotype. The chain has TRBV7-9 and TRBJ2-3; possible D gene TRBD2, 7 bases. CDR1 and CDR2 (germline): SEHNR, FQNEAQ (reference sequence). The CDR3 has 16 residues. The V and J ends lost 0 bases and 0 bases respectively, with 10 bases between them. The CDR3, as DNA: TGTGCCAGCAGCTTAGCGGGGGGGCTCAGCACAGATACGCAGTATTTT. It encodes CASSLAGGLSTDTQYF.

CDR3 protein: CAWLADTPSYNEQFF. The CDR3 DNA follows: TGTGCCTGGCTCGCCGACACACCCTCCTACAATGAGCAGTTCTTC. The J gene is TRBJ2-1, the V gene TRBV30, with unresolved D. The CDR3 loop spans 15 amino acids. Trimming took 5 bases from V and 0 from J, leaving 14 bases between them. The germline V gene encodes CDR1 GTSNPN and CDR2 SVGIG (reference sequence).

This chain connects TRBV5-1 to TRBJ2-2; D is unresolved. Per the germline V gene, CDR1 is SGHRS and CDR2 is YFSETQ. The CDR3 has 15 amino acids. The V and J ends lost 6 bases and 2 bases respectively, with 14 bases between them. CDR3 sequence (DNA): TGCGCCAGCACCTGGGTAAACCTTAACACCGGGGAGCTGTTTTTT. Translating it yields CASTWVNLNTGELFF. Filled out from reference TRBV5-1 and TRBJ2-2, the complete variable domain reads KAGVTQTPRYLIKTRGQQVTLSCSPISGHRSVSWYQQTPGQGLQFLFEYFSETQRNKGNFPGRFSGRQFSNSRSEMNVSTLELGDSALYLCASTWVNLNTGELFFGEGSRLTVL.

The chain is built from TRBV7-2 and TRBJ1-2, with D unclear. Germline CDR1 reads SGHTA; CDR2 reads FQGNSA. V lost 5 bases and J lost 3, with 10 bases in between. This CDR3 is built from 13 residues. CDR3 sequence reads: CASSGSGYYGYTF. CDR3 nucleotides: TGTGCCAGCAGCGGGTCGGGATACTATGGCTACACCTTC.

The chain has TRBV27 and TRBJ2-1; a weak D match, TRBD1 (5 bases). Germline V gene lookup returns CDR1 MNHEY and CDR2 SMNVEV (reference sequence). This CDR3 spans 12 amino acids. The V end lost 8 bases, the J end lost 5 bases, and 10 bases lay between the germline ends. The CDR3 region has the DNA TGTGCCAGCGGACAAGGGAACAATGAGCAGTTCTTC. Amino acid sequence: CASGQGNNEQFF.

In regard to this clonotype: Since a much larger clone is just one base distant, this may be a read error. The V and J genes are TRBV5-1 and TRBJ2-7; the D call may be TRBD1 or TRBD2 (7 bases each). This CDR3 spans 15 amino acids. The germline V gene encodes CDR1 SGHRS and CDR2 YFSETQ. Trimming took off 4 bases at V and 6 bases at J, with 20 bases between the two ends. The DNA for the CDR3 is TGCGCCAGCAGCCTACAGGGGAAGGGGAGGGGCGAGCAGTACTTC. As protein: CASSLQGKGRGEQYF.

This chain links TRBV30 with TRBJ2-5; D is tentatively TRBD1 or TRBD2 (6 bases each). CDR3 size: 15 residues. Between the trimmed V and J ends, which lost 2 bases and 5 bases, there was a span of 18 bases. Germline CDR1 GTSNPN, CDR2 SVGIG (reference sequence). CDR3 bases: TGTGCCTGGAGTCTTGTCAGGGGCGGGAAGGAGACCCAGTACTTC. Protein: CAWSLVRGGKETQYF. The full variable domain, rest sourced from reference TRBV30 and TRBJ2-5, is SQTIHQWPATLVQPVGSPLSLECTVEGTSNPNLYWYRQAAGRGLQLLFYSVGIGQISSEVPQNLSASRPQDRQFILSSKKLLLSDSGFYLCAWSLVRGGKETQYFGPGTRLLVL.

Here the CDR3 DNA reads TGTGCCAGCAGCTTGGAGGCAGACTTTCAGGGCGAGCAGTACTTC. Translation gives CASSLEADFQGEQYF. The V and J genes are TRBV12-1 and TRBJ2-7; the table calls TRBD1, which could not be checked here. TRBV12-1 is a pseudogene segment. The CDR3 has 15 residues.

CDR3 protein: CASSYDTEGSTDTQYF. The DNA of the CDR3 is TGTGCCAGCAGTTACGATACGGAGGGAAGCACAGATACGCAGTATTTT. The chain is built from TRBV6-2 or TRBV6-3 and TRBJ2-3; tentatively, D is TRBD2 (6 bases). The CDR3 is 16 amino acids. Germline values: CDR1 MNHEY, CDR2 SVGEGT. Trimming cost V 2 bases and J 0 bases, with 12 bases left between them.

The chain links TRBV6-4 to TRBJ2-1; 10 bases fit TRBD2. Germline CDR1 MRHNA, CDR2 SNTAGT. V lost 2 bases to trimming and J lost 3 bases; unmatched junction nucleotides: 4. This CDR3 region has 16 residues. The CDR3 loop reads CASSDNLAGDYNEQFF. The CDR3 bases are TGTGCCAGCAGTGACAACCTAGCGGGGGACTACAATGAGCAGTTCTTC.

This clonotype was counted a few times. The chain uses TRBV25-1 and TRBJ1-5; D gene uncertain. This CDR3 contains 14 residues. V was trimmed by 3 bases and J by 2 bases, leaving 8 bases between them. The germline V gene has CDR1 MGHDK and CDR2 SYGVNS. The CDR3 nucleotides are TGTGCCAGCAGTGAGTGGGAGGGCAATCAGCCCCAGCATTTT. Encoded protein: CASSEWEGNQPQHF.

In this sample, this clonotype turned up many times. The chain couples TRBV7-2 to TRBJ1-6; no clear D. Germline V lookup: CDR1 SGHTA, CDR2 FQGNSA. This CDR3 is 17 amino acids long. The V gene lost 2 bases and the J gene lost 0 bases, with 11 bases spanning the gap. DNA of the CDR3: TGTGCCAGCAGCTTACAGGTTACCAGCTCCTATAATTCACCCCTCCACTTT. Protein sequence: CASSLQVTSSYNSPLHF.

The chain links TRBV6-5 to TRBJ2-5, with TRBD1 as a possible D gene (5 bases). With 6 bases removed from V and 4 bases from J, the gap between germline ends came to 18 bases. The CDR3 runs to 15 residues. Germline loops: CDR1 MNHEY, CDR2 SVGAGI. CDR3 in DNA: TGTGCCAGCAGCGGCAGGGCCCCCCTGTCAGAGACCCAGTACTTC. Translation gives CASSGRAPLSETQYF.

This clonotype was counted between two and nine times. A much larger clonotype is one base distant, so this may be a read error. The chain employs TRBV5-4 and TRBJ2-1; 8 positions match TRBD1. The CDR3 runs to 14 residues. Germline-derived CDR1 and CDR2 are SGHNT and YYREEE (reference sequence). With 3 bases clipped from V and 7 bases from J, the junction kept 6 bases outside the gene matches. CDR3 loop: CASSSKQGGNEQFF. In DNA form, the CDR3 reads TGTGCCAGCAGCTCAAAACAGGGGGGTAATGAGCAGTTCTTC.